One and the same sample provided the 13 T cell receptor beta chains below, sequenced in a study of breast tumors, draining lymph nodes, adjacent tissues. Breast cancer patients provided tissue from their axillary draining lymph nodes. TCRdb reprocessed the multiplex PCR reads with MiXCR, giving one entry per CDR3 protein. The sample holds roughly 260,000 distinct CDR3 sequences, roughly 30% seen once. Sequenced: axillary lymph node tissue. The receptors shown here come from a female donor with breast cancer. Some clones in this sample may be carry-over from other donors' samples.

This clonotype was observed many times. This chain connects TRBV5-4 to TRBJ2-5; 9 bases fit TRBD1. Losses at the gene ends were 4 bases for V and 5 bases for J; bases not matched to a gene: 6. This CDR3 contains 14 residues. Germline assignment: CDR1 SGHNT and CDR2 YYREEE (reference sequence). The CDR3 DNA reads TGTGCCAGCAGCCAAGGACAGGGGAGGGAGACCCAGTACTTC. Protein product: CASSQGQGRETQYF. Full variable domain (outside the CDR3, taken from reference TRBV5-4 and TRBJ2-5): ETGVTQSPTHLIKTRGQQVTLRCSSQSGHNTVSWYQQALGQGPQFIFQYYREEENGRGNFPPRFSGLQFPNYSSELNVNALELDDSALYLCASSQGQGRETQYFGPGTRLLVL.

In this sample, this clonotype turned up a few times. The chain couples TRBV12-3 or TRBV12-4 to TRBJ1-1; D is uncertain. Trimming left V 4 bases short and J 0 bases short, with 12 bases between. This CDR3 comprises 15 residues. CDR3 nucleotides: TGTGCCAGCAGTTCGCGGGGAAATATGAACACTGAAGCTTTCTTT. Its translation is CASSSRGNMNTEAFF.

There are a few counts of this clonotype. J is TRBJ2-2 and V is TRBV4-1; D perhaps matches TRBD2 (5 bases). In germline, CDR1 is MGHRA, CDR2 YSYEKL. V lost 0 bases to trimming and J lost 2 bases, with 16 bases between them. The length of the CDR3 is 18 residues. The CDR3 sequence: CASSQEVERADNTGELFF. The CDR3 DNA is TGCGCCAGCAGCCAAGAAGTTGAGCGAGCGGACAACACCGGGGAGCTGTTTTTT.

This clonotype was picked up many times. The chain is built from TRBV4-2 and TRBJ2-5; TRBD2 aligns across 11 bases. The J segment lost 2 bases and the V segment lost 1 base, leaving 3 bases of the junction unmatched. Per germline, CDR1 LGHNA and CDR2 YNFKEQ. The CDR3 contains 16 residues. CDR3 sequence reads: CASSQALAGAQETQYF. The CDR3 DNA is TGTGCCAGCAGCCAAGCACTAGCGGGAGCACAAGAGACCCAGTACTTC.

With respect to this clonotype: No DNA is shown, since the ends of the CDR3 on it are uncertain; the CDR3 is the one TCRdb lists. V gene TRBV9 combines with J gene TRBJ1-6. Germline assignment: CDR1 SGDLS and CDR2 YYNGEE. The CDR3 adds up to 15 amino acids, both ends counted. The CDR3 protein is CASRVGLGATSPPHF.

The table lists this clonotype with many counts. V and J are TRBV5-1 and TRBJ2-2; no definite D call. Germline V gives CDR1 SGHRS, CDR2 YFSETQ. The CDR3 has 16 amino acids. The V gene lost 0 bases and the J gene lost 4 bases, with 13 bases spanning the gap. The chain's CDR3 is CASSLAPRSRTGELFF. The CDR3 DNA sequence: TGCGCCAGCAGCTTGGCGCCTAGATCGCGCACCGGGGAGCTGTTTTTT.

The J gene is TRBJ2-5, the V gene TRBV15; 13 positions agree with TRBD2. Germline V lookup: CDR1 LNHNV, CDR2 YYDKDF (reference sequence). V lost 1 base and J lost 4; bases outside the gene matches: 3. CDR3 length: 16 residues. In DNA, the CDR3 is TGTGCCACCAGCAGAGGACTAGCGGGAGGTGTAGAGACCCAGTACTTC. This codes for CATSRGLAGGVETQYF. Looking up the rest from reference TRBV15 and TRBJ2-5 gives the full variable domain: DAMVIQNPRYQVTQFGKPVTLSCSQTLNHNVMYWYQQKSSQAPKLLFHYYDKDFNNEADTPDNFQSRRPNTSFCFLDIRSPGLGDTAMYLCATSRGLAGGVETQYFGPGTRLLVL.

About this clonotype itself: This may come from a read error, since a much larger clone is one base off. This sequence joins TRBV6-6 and TRBJ2-5, with 9 bases that match TRBD1. The CDR3 is 14 residues long. Per the germline V gene, CDR1 is MNHNY and CDR2 is SVGAGI (reference sequence). After removal of 8 bases from V and 5 bases from J, the junction contained 9 bases not matched to a gene. The CDR3 DNA sequence: TGTGCCAGCGGCCCCCGGGACAGGGAGGAGACCCAGTACTTC. Translating gives CASGPRDREETQYF.

The chain has TRBV7-2 and TRBJ1-4; the D is unclear. Between the trimmed V and J ends, which lost 0 bases and 5 bases, there was a span of 16 bases. The CDR3 has 17 residues. Germline V gives CDR1 SGHTA, CDR2 FQGNSA. CDR3 sequence (DNA): TGTGCCAGCAGCTTAGCGCCAGGCGGCCTGGGGAATGAAAAACTGTTTTTT. Its protein product is CASSLAPGGLGNEKLFF.

Remarks on this clonotype: This may be a read error: a much more frequent sequence differs by one nucleotide. The chain links TRBV6-1 to TRBJ2-1; 8 bases are a match to TRBD1. After removal of 9 bases from V and 3 bases from J, the junction contained 10 bases not matched to a gene. Germline lookup yields CDR1 MNHNS and CDR2 SASEGT. The CDR3 covers 15 residues. The CDR3 DNA reads as TGTGCCAGTGAGCCCGGGACAGGCTTCTACAATGAGCAGTTCTTC. It encodes CASEPGTGFYNEQFF.

This clonotype was seen many times. The chain uses TRBV5-8 and TRBJ2-6; no clear D. There are 14 residues in the CDR3. Germline CDR1 is SGHTS and CDR2 is YDEGEE. Trimming stripped 4 bases from V and 0 bases from J, with 5 bases between. Here the CDR3 DNA reads TGTGCCAGCAGCCCCCTCTCTGGGGCCAACGTCCTGACTTTC. Encoded protein: CASSPLSGANVLTF.

As concerns this clonotype: This could be a read error, since a much larger clone is one nucleotide away. The V call is TRBV7-2, the J call TRBJ2-5, with D possibly being TRBD1 or TRBD2 (5 bases each). Germline V gene lookup returns CDR1 SGHTA and CDR2 FQGNSA. This CDR3 contains 13 residues. The CDR3 DNA reads TGTGCCGGCAGCTCGGACACGGGGAGGACCCAGTACTTC. Translating it yields CAGSSDTGRTQYF.

This clonotype was seen many times. The chain carries TRBV24-1 and TRBJ2-3, with D hard to call. The V end was cut by 1 base, the J end by 2 bases, with 6 bases between. From germline, CDR1 is KGHDR and CDR2 SFDVKD. This CDR3 contains 14 residues. The CDR3 here is CATSDFGPTDTQYF. DNA of the CDR3: TGTGCCACCAGTGATTTTGGACCCACAGATACGCAGTATTTT.